The 20 T cell receptor beta chains below were found in one sample sequenced in a study of T cells of healthy individuals. TCRdb fed the 5' RACE reads into MiXCR, producing one record per CDR3 protein. The sample consists of tens of thousands of distinct CDR3 sequences, roughly 14% of them appearing once. The receptors shown here come from a human donor in good health.

This clonotype has more than one count but fewer than ten. The chain couples TRBV18 to TRBJ2-6, with D hard to call. This CDR3 is 13 amino acids long. Germline values: CDR1 KGHSH, CDR2 LQKENI. V shed 2 bases and J shed 4 bases, with 3 bases lying between them. CDR3 nucleotides: TGTGCCAGCTCACCAGGCGGGGCCAACGTCCTGACTTTC. Amino acid sequence: CASSPGGANVLTF.

The chain joins TRBV7-2 to TRBJ2-1; D is possibly TRBD2 (6 bases). Trimming stripped 1 base from V and 4 bases from J, with 11 bases between. The CDR3 is 15 residues long. CDR1 SGHTA and CDR2 FQGNSA come from the germline V gene. CDR3 sequence: CASSLEGLTYNEQFF. Written as DNA, the CDR3 is TGTGCCAGCAGCTTAGAGGGACTTACTTACAATGAGCAGTTCTTC.

Only a few counts were recorded for this clonotype. The chain couples TRBV5-1 to TRBJ1-4; D is unclear. CDR3 size: 13 residues. The V end lost 3 bases, the J end lost 5 bases, and 8 bases lay between the germline ends. Germline CDR1 SGHRS, CDR2 YFSETQ. The CDR3 here is CASSSDGNEKLFF. DNA for the CDR3: TGCGCCAGCAGCTCGGACGGGAATGAAAAACTGTTTTTT.

V and J are TRBV12-5 and TRBJ2-1; 7 nucleotides agree with TRBD1. The CDR3 is made up of 16 amino acids. Germline V CDR1 and CDR2: LGHNT, FRNRAP. The V gene end was trimmed by 1 base and the J gene end by 8 bases; junction bases not matched to a gene: 11. This CDR3 reads CASGLGPGGGIDEQFF. The CDR3, as DNA: TGTGCTAGTGGTTTGGGTCCAGGGGGTGGTATAGATGAGCAGTTCTTC.

The rearrangement joins TRBV5-1 to TRBJ2-3; D may correspond to TRBD1 or TRBD2 (5 bases each). V gave up 0 bases and J gave up 6 bases, with 11 bases separating them. The CDR3 covers 14 residues. Germline CDR1 is SGHRS and CDR2 is YFSETQ. The DNA of the CDR3 is TGCGCCAGCAGCTTGGTGGGGGTCGGCGATACGCAGTATTTT. This translates into CASSLVGVGDTQYF. Based on the CDR3 plus reference TRBV5-1 and TRBJ2-3, the full variable domain is KAGVTQTPRYLIKTRGQQVTLSCSPISGHRSVSWYQQTPGQGLQFLFEYFSETQRNKGNFPGRFSGRQFSNSRSEMNVSTLELGDSALYLCASSLVGVGDTQYFGPGTRLTVL.

The J gene is TRBJ2-1, the V gene TRBV27; D remains ambiguous. Germline CDR1 MNHEY, CDR2 SMNVEV (reference sequence). The CDR3 sequence is 12 residues long. Trimming took off 6 bases at V and 4 bases at J, with 7 bases between the two ends. CDR3 sequence (DNA): TGTGCCAGCAGCTTCGATTACAATGAGCAGTTCTTC. It translates to CASSFDYNEQFF.

This clonotype showed up many times. The chain employs TRBV20-1 and TRBJ2-1; 7 nucleotides agree with TRBD1. Germline V gene data show CDR1 as DFQATT and CDR2 as SNEGSKA (reference sequence). The CDR3 covers 15 residues. Trimming removed 6 bases from V and 3 bases from J; junction bases left unmatched: 11. The CDR3 bases are TGCAGTGCGCGATTACGGACAGGTATCTACAATGAGCAGTTCTTC. Translation: CSARLRTGIYNEQFF.

V gene TRBV6-5 combines with J gene TRBJ1-6; 10 nucleotides line up with TRBD1. Germline-derived CDR1 and CDR2 are MNHEY and SVGAGI. With V trimmed by 5 bases and J by 12 bases, 4 bases remained unmatched. The CDR3 sequence is 13 residues long. CDR3 DNA: TGTGCCAGCAGTACGCGGGACAGGGGACCCCTCCACTTT. Protein product: CASSTRDRGPLHF.

This clonotype was seen more than once but under ten times. J is TRBJ1-4 and V is TRBV7-9; 9 nucleotides match TRBD1. Germline V gene sequence: CDR1 SEHNR, CDR2 FQNEAQ (reference sequence). V trimming: 8 bases; J trimming: 8 bases; junction bases outside the gene matches: 9. The CDR3 runs to 14 residues. The CDR3 sequence is CASSRDRDREKLFF. The CDR3, as DNA: TGTGCCAGCTCCCGGGACAGGGACCGGGAAAAACTGTTTTTT.

There are many counts of this clonotype. The rearrangement links TRBV29-1 to TRBJ2-5; tentatively, D is TRBD1 or TRBD2 (6 bases each). The CDR3 consists of 13 residues. CDR1 and CDR2 (germline): SQVTM, ANQGSEA. V lost 6 bases, J lost 4 bases, and 15 bases lay in between. This CDR3 reads CSVTARGGETQYF. CDR3 coding DNA: TGCAGCGTGACGGCCAGGGGAGGAGAGACCCAGTACTTC. Based on the CDR3 plus reference TRBV29-1 and TRBJ2-5, the full variable domain is SAVISQKPSRDICQRGTSLTIQCQVDSQVTMMFWYRQQPGQSLTLIATANQGSEATYESGFVIDKFPISRPNLTFSTLTVSNMSPEDSSIYLCSVTARGGETQYFGPGTRLLVL.

This clonotype was seen a handful of times. The chain recombines TRBV6-1 with TRBJ1-2; 8 nucleotides agree with TRBD1. The trim removed 4 bases at V and 3 bases at J, leaving 4 bases unmatched. Germline V gives CDR1 MNHNS, CDR2 SASEGT. The CDR3 sequence is 14 residues long. In DNA form, the CDR3 reads TGTGCCAGCAGTGTGGACAGGGCCTACTATGGCTACACCTTC. Its translation is CASSVDRAYYGYTF.

At least ten counts were recorded for this clonotype. The chain combines TRBV7-2 with TRBJ1-5; 8 bases are a match to TRBD1. The CDR3 spans 14 residues. V lost 5 bases to trimming and J lost 2 bases; unmatched junction nucleotides: 2. The germline CDR1 and CDR2 sequences are SGHTA and FQGNSA. CDR3 nucleotide sequence: TGTGCCAGCAGCCCGGGACAGGGCAATCAGCCCCAGCATTTT. Protein product: CASSPGQGNQPQHF.

The rearrangement joins TRBV7-6 to TRBJ2-3; no firm D call. Trimming cost V 1 base and J 8 bases, with 10 bases left between them. Germline lookup yields CDR1 SGHVS and CDR2 FNYEAQ. The CDR3 is 13 residues long. CDR3 loop: CASSLEADATQYF. The CDR3 DNA follows: TGTGCCAGCAGCTTAGAGGCGGATGCTACGCAGTATTTT.

This clonotype was found a few times. V usage is TRBV7-2 and J usage is TRBJ2-5; D gene ambiguous. The CDR3 totals 12 residues. Deletions cut 5 bases from V and 5 bases from J, with 9 bases between. Germline lookup yields CDR1 SGHTA and CDR2 FQGNSA. The chain's CDR3 is CASSRPGETQYF. The DNA for the CDR3 is TGTGCCAGCAGCCGGCCTGGTGAGACCCAGTACTTC.

The chain employs TRBV2 and TRBJ2-1; a weak D match, TRBD1 (5 bases). With 7 bases removed from V and 4 bases from J, the gap between germline ends came to 17 bases. Germline V gene data show CDR1 as SNHLY and CDR2 as FYNNEI. The CDR3 has 15 residues. CDR3 in amino acids: CASTFSQGVYNEQFF. For the CDR3, the DNA is TGTGCCAGCACTTTTTCGCAGGGTGTGTACAATGAGCAGTTCTTC.

This chain uses TRBV12-3 or TRBV12-4 with TRBJ2-7; 7 positions agree with TRBD2. This CDR3 contains 16 residues. V shed 4 bases, J shed 6 bases, and the junction held 15 bases outside the gene matches. The CDR3 DNA is TGTGCCAGCAGTTCCTCGCTACGGCGGGAGTTGGGCGAGCAGTACTTC. Its protein product is CASSSSLRRELGEQYF.

This clonotype showed up just a few times. This chain connects TRBV2 to TRBJ1-2; 9 bases are shared with TRBD1. The CDR3 covers 15 residues. Per germline, CDR1 SNHLY and CDR2 FYNNEI. Unmatched junction bases numbered 4, after V lost 5 bases and J lost 0 bases. The CDR3 loop reads CASSRDRVSNYGYTF. CDR3 in DNA: TGTGCCAGCAGTCGGGACAGGGTGTCTAACTATGGCTACACCTTC.

The rearrangement links TRBV7-2 to TRBJ2-3, with no clear D. The CDR3 runs to 14 residues. Trimming shortened V by 1 base and J by 6 bases, and 11 bases separated the two germline ends. Germline loops: CDR1 SGHTA, CDR2 FQGNSA. The CDR3 coding sequence is TGTGCCAGCAGCTTAGTTGCTCTTTACGATACGCAGTATTTT. This encodes CASSLVALYDTQYF.

This clonotype was seen many times. This chain connects TRBV5-1 to TRBJ2-7; 7 nucleotides agree with TRBD1. The V gene's germline CDR1 is SGHRS and CDR2 YFSETQ. Trimming cost V 3 bases and J 5 bases; bases outside gene matches: 11. The CDR3 consists of 15 residues. CDR3 sequence reads: CASSSYRGIVDEQYF. The DNA for the CDR3 is TGCGCCAGCAGCTCCTACAGGGGTATCGTTGACGAGCAGTACTTC.

Ten or more counts support this clonotype. The CDR3 region is CASSAGTGETQYF. In DNA, the CDR3 is TGCGCCAGCAGCGCCGGGACGGGGGAGACCCAGTACTTC. The rearrangement links TRBV5-1 to TRBJ2-5, with D perhaps being TRBD1 or TRBD2 (5 bases each). The germline V gene has CDR1 SGHRS and CDR2 YFSETQ. This CDR3 spans 13 amino acids. The V end was cut by 4 bases, the J end by 5 bases, with 12 bases between. The full variable domain, completed using reference TRBV5-1 and TRBJ2-5, is KAGVTQTPRYLIKTRGQQVTLSCSPISGHRSVSWYQQTPGQGLQFLFEYFSETQRNKGNFPGRFSGRQFSNSRSEMNVSTLELGDSALYLCASSAGTGETQYFGPGTRLLVL.